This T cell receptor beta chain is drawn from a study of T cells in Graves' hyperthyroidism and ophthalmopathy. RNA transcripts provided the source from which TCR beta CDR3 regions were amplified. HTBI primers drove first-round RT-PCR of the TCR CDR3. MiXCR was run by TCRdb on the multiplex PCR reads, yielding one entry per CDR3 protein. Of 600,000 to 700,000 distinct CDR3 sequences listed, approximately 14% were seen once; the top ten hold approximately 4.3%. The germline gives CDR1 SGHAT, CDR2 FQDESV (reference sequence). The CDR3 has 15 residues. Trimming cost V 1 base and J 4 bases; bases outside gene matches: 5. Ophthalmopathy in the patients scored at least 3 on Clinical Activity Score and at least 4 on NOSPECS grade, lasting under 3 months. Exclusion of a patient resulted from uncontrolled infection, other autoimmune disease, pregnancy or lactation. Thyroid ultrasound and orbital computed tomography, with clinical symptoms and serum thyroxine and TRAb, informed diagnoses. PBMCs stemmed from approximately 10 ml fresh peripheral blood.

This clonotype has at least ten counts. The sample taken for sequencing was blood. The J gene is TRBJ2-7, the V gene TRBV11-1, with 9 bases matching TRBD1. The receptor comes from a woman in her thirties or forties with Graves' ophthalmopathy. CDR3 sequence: CASSLDPGQGYEQYF. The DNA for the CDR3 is TGTGCCAGCAGCTTAGATCCGGGACAGGGATACGAGCAGTACTTC.